The rows below give T cell receptor beta chains drawn from one sample of a study of shared clonotypes between healthy human individuals. Repertoires were generated with immunoSEQ multiplex PCR, while TCRdb's copy carries only in-frame clones and drops some. The sample comprises some 1,600,000 clones, 95% to 99% of which are singletons, and approximately 0.44% rests with the top ten. Sequenced material: naive CD4+ T cells sorted from blood. Receptor source: a man aged 25-45 years in good health. Both conserved end residues are part of each CDR3. A D gene is named only where the DNA matches it firmly. Some rows have no size entry. The others give once, few or many, or a class for an expanded clone.

size	V	J	D	CDR3	DNA
once	TRBV14	TRBJ2-5	NA	CASSQDQILRVGDQYF	TGTGCCAGCAGCCAAGACCAAATATTAAGAGTGGGAGACCAGTACTTC
NA	TRBV5-6	TRBJ2-1	TRBD2	CASSSLAGGSYNEQFF	TGTGCCAGCAGTTCACTAGCGGGAGGCTCCTACAATGAGCAGTTCTTC
NA	TRBV7-2	TRBJ2-1	NA	CASSLSSGSYNEQFF	TGTGCCAGCAGCTTAAGTTCAGGATCCTACAATGAGCAGTTCTTC
NA	TRBV19	TRBJ2-7	NA	CASSIGGSSYEQYF	TGTGCCAGTAGTATCGGGGGTAGCTCCTACGAGCAGTACTTC
NA	TRBV7-9	TRBJ2-1	NA	CASSDPSGRGLNEQFF	TGTGCCAGCAGCGACCCCTCGGGGCGGGGACTCAATGAGCAGTTCTTC
NA	TRBV27	TRBJ2-6	NA	CASSFLPGANVLTF	TGTGCCAGCAGTTTCCTACCTGGGGCCAACGTCCTGACTTTC
NA	TRBV19	TRBJ1-5	NA	CASSRGNQPQHF	TGTGCCAGTAGTCGGGGGAATCAGCCCCAGCATTTT
NA	TRBV2	TRBJ1-5	NA	CASSLTNQPQHF	TGTGCCAGCAGCCTAACTAATCAGCCCCAGCATTTT
NA	TRBV27	TRBJ1-4	NA	CASSPFPGAREKLFF	TGTGCCAGCAGTCCTTTCCCAGGGGCAAGGGAAAAACTGTTTTTT
NA	TRBV5-1	TRBJ2-1	NA	CASSLAAGSSYNEQFF	TGCGCCAGCAGCTTGGCCGCGGGAAGCTCCTACAATGAGCAGTTCTTC
NA	TRBV19	TRBJ2-3	TRBD2	CASSFFSSGSPINTDTQYF	TGTGCCAGTAGTTTCTTTTCTAGCGGTAGCCCTATTAACACAGATACGCAGTATTTT
NA	TRBV15	TRBJ2-2	NA	CATSSPGDTGELFF	TGTGCCACCAGCAGCCCCGGGGACACCGGGGAGCTGTTTTTT
NA	TRBV9	TRBJ2-3	NA	CASSARVARGTDTQYF	TGTGCCAGCAGCGCTAGAGTAGCACGCGGCACAGATACGCAGTATTTT
NA	TRBV11-1	TRBJ2-7	NA	CASSLPRRSSYEQYF	TGTGCCAGCAGCTTGCCCAGGAGGAGCTCCTACGAGCAGTACTTC
NA	TRBV28	TRBJ2-7	TRBD1	CASSLLMGQTSAEQYF	TGTGCCAGCAGTTTACTGATGGGACAGACGAGTGCCGAGCAGTACTTC
NA	TRBV10-2	TRBJ1-2	TRBD1	CASSETTGGTGGYTF	TGCGCCAGCAGTGAAACGACAGGGGGCACGGGAGGCTACACCTTC
NA	TRBV6-6	TRBJ2-7	NA	CASRRPGHNSYEQYF	TGTGCCAGCAGAAGGCCGGGACATAACTCCTACGAGCAGTACTTC
NA	TRBV28	TRBJ1-5	NA	CASSSPLQPQHF	TGTGCCAGCAGTTCCCCACTTCAGCCCCAGCATTTT
NA	TRBV18	TRBJ1-4	NA	CASSREVEEKLFF	TGTGCCAGCTCACGAGAGGTTGAAGAAAAACTGTTTTTT
once	TRBV5-1	TRBJ2-1	TRBD1	CASSLSGTGLHEQFF	TGCGCCAGCAGCTTGAGCGGGACAGGGCTGCATGAGCAGTTCTTC
once	TRBV10-2	TRBJ2-2	TRBD1	CASSETGGTGELFF	TGCGCCAGCAGTGAAACAGGGGGCACCGGGGAGCTGTTTTTT
once	TRBV28	TRBJ2-1	NA	CASSQRLSSYNEQFF	TGTGCCAGCAGTCAAAGGTTAAGCTCCTACAATGAGCAGTTCTTC
NA	TRBV6-6	TRBJ2-1	TRBD2	CASRLAGDNEQFF	TGTGCCAGCCGACTAGCGGGTGACAATGAGCAGTTCTTC
NA	TRBV18	TRBJ2-7	NA	CASSPSSDVTGQYF	TGTGCCAGCTCGCCGAGCTCCGATGTGACCGGGCAGTACTTC
once	TRBV4-1	TRBJ1-2	NA	CASSQDRAPRYGYTF	TGCGCCAGCAGCCAAGATCGAGCGCCGCGGTATGGCTACACCTTC
NA	TRBV2	TRBJ2-3	NA	CASSEQGDTQYF	TGTGCCAGCAGTGAACAGGGGGATACGCAGTATTTT
NA	TRBV19	TRBJ1-1	NA	CASSISGLNTEAFF	TGTGCCAGTAGTATATCCGGACTGAACACTGAAGCTTTCTTT
NA	TRBV2	TRBJ2-3	TRBD2	CASSYTSGRSDTQYF	TGTGCCAGCAGTTATACTAGCGGGAGGTCAGATACGCAGTATTTT
NA	TRBV7-2	TRBJ2-1	TRBD1	CASSLFAQGASDEQFF	TGTGCCAGCAGCTTATTCGCTCAGGGGGCGAGCGATGAGCAGTTCTTC
NA	TRBV25-1	TRBJ2-5	NA	CASSDVGGHLETQYF	TGTGCCAGCAGTGACGTAGGGGGGCATTTGGAGACCCAGTACTTC
NA	TRBV7-2	TRBJ2-5	TRBD2	CASSLVGGSRQETQYF	TGTGCCAGCAGCTTAGTAGGCGGGAGTCGTCAAGAGACCCAGTACTTC
NA	TRBV5-1	TRBJ2-3	TRBD1	CASSLADRGRTDTQYF	TGCGCCAGCAGCTTGGCCGACAGGGGGCGGACAGATACGCAGTATTTT
NA	TRBV7-6	TRBJ2-3	NA	CASSPSAGQGDTQYF	TGTGCCAGCAGCCCCTCGGCGGGGCAAGGAGATACGCAGTATTTT
NA	TRBV7-2	TRBJ2-1	TRBD1	CASSFRGRNEQFF	TGTGCCAGCAGCTTCAGGGGGCGAAATGAGCAGTTCTTC
once	TRBV12-2	TRBJ2-5	NA	CASRLAEGESTGYRETQYF	TGTGCAAGTCGCTTAGCGGAAGGCGAGTCGACAGGGTATAGAGAGACCCAGTACTTC
NA	TRBV5-1	TRBJ2-2	NA	CATTQVGVNYTGELFF	TGCGCCACCACCCAGGTGGGAGTGAATTACACCGGGGAGCTGTTTTTT
NA	TRBV5-1	TRBJ2-1	TRBD2	CASSLRGLAAAYNEQFF	TGCGCCAGCAGCTTGCGGGGCCTAGCGGCAGCCTACAATGAGCAGTTCTTC
NA	TRBV5-1	TRBJ2-7	NA	CASSVQGFEQYF	TGCGCCAGCAGCGTACAGGGCTTCGAGCAGTACTTC
NA	TRBV5-1	TRBJ2-1	TRBD2	CASSFTSGSEQFF	TGCGCCAGCAGCTTCACTAGCGGGAGTGAGCAGTTCTTC
NA	TRBV6-1	TRBJ2-7	NA	CASSVGGFYEQYF	TGTGCCAGCAGTGTGGGCGGTTTCTACGAGCAGTACTTC
NA	TRBV29-1	TRBJ2-3	TRBD1	CSVVGQAVTQYF	TGCAGCGTGGTAGGACAGGCTGTGACGCAGTATTTT
NA	TRBV6-6	TRBJ1-2	NA	CASSLTGNYGYTF	TGTGCCAGCAGTTTGACTGGAAACTATGGCTACACCTTC
NA	TRBV7-9	TRBJ1-2	TRBD1	CASTNGTVDYNYGYTF	TGTGCCAGCACTAACGGGACAGTGGACTATAACTATGGCTACACCTTC
NA	TRBV7-8	TRBJ2-7	NA	CASSLKREGTYEQYF	TGTGCCAGCAGCTTAAAACGTGAGGGCACCTACGAGCAGTACTTC
NA	TRBV5-6	TRBJ2-7	TRBD1	CASSLAPGQVHF	TGTGCCAGCAGCTTGGCCCCGGGACAGGTCCACTTC
NA	TRBV6-5	TRBJ1-1	NA	CASSYSRGTEAFF	TGTGCCAGCAGTTACTCGAGAGGAACTGAAGCTTTCTTT
NA	TRBV18	TRBJ2-3	NA	CASSPSSGGTDTQYF	TGTGCCAGCTCACCAAGCTCTGGGGGCACAGATACGCAGTATTTT
NA	TRBV28	TRBJ2-7	NA	CASSFANSYEQYF	TGTGCCAGCAGTTTCGCCAACTCCTACGAGCAGTACTTC
NA	TRBV7-9	TRBJ1-2	NA	CASMGGNYGYTF	TGTGCCAGCATGGGGGGAAACTATGGCTACACCTTC
once	TRBV6-5	TRBJ2-7	TRBD2	CASSRSGSPYEQYF	TGTGCCAGCAGCCGTAGCGGGAGTCCCTACGAGCAGTACTTC
NA	TRBV29-1	TRBJ2-5	TRBD1	CSVEDLGGPETQYF	TGCAGCGTTGAAGATCTAGGGGGCCCAGAGACCCAGTACTTC
NA	TRBV18	TRBJ2-7	NA	CASSPIPDGNEQYF	TGTGCCAGCTCACCAATCCCGGACGGAAACGAGCAGTACTTC
NA	TRBV9	TRBJ2-3	NA	CASSVVDSPSTDTQYF	TGTGCCAGCAGCGTAGTGGACAGCCCTAGCACAGATACGCAGTATTTT